A selection of T cell receptor beta chains follows, all from one sample in a study of shared clonotypes between healthy human individuals. Assay used: immunoSEQ multiplex PCR; TCRdb lists only in-frame clones, some missing. The sample consists of about 470,000 clones, around 79% of them appearing once. The sequenced sample consisted of PBMCs. These receptors all stem from a woman between 35 and 50 years old in good health. Some clones in this sample may be carry-over from other donors' samples. Each CDR3 is given with its conserved first and last residue. Each record gives: J gene, clone size, V gene, D gene, CDR3 DNA, CDR3 protein. A D gene is named only where the DNA matches it firmly. Clone size is not always given. Where it is, it says once, few, many or a class for expanded clones.

TRBJ2-7,NA,TRBV23-1,TRBD1,TGCGCCAGCAGTCAATGCCCAACGTTCCGGGACAGTCCCTACGAGCAGTACTTC,CASSQCPTFRDSPYEQYF
TRBJ2-2,NA,TRBV19,TRBD2,TGTGCCAGTAGTATAACCGGGAGGGTTGTTGCCGGGGAGCTGTTTTTT,CASSITGRVVAGELFF
TRBJ1-5,NA,TRBV2,NA,TGTGCCAGCAGTTGGACAGTCGAACAGCCCCAGCATTTT,CASSWTVEQPQHF
TRBJ1-3,few,TRBV30,NA,TGTGCCTGGAACTTCGGTGGCTCTGGAAACACCATATATTTT,CAWNFGGSGNTIYF
TRBJ1-5,NA,TRBV2,NA,TGTGCCAGCAGTGAACAGGGTTCGGGGCCCCAGCATTTT,CASSEQGSGPQHF
TRBJ2-7,NA,TRBV19,TRBD2,TGTGCCAGTGGGACAGTCACTAGCGGGAGGTTGAAGCAGTACTTC,CASGTVTSGRLKQYF
TRBJ2-7,NA,TRBV29-1,NA,TGCAGCGTTGATTATACGGTTCACGAGCAGTACTTC,CSVDYTVHEQYF
TRBJ1-1,NA,TRBV28,TRBD1,TGTGCCAGCAGAGGTTCGACAGGGGAGGCTGAAGCTTTCTTT,CASRGSTGEAEAFF
TRBJ1-4,NA,TRBV28,TRBD1,TGTGCCAGCAGTTTAACTCAGGGGGAAGGTGAAAAACTGTTTTTT,CASSLTQGEGEKLFF
TRBJ2-2,few,TRBV2,NA,TGTGCCAGCAGTGAAGATCAATGGGTAGCTGGGGAGCTGTTTTTT,CASSEDQWVAGELFF
TRBJ1-1,NA,TRBV5-1,NA,TGCGCCAGCAGCCCGGGGACGGGAGGCACTGAAGCTTTCTTT,CASSPGTGGTEAFF
TRBJ2-3,NA,TRBV5-1,NA,TGCGCCAGCAGCTTGGGGGGTCAGGCTTTTGGTGTAGATACGCAGTATTTT,CASSLGGQAFGVDTQYF
TRBJ2-1,NA,TRBV27,TRBD2,TGTGCCAGCAGTTTTAGTAGCGGGAGCTGGGAGCAGTTCTTC,CASSFSSGSWEQFF
TRBJ1-3,many,TRBV5-1,TRBD1,TGCGCCAGCAGCTTGGGGACAGGCTACTCTGGAAACACCATATATTTT,CASSLGTGYSGNTIYF
TRBJ1-3,NA,TRBV28,NA,TGTGCCAGCAGTTTGTCCTGGGGCCTTTCTGGAAACACCATATATTTT,CASSLSWGLSGNTIYF
TRBJ1-3,once,TRBV19,NA,TGTGCCAGTAGTATCCAGGGATTCTCTGGAAACACCATATATTTT,CASSIQGFSGNTIYF
TRBJ2-1,NA,TRBV29-1,NA,TGCAGCGCTAGACCGCGGCCTTCCTACAATGAGCAGTTCTTC,CSARPRPSYNEQFF
TRBJ2-5,NA,TRBV28,NA,TGTGCCAGCAGTTTACAGTCACAGGTCCAAGAGACCCAGTACTTC,CASSLQSQVQETQYF
TRBJ2-3,once,TRBV15,NA,TGTGCCACCCTGGGGGTCCCTAGCACAGATACGCAGTATTTT,CATLGVPSTDTQYF
TRBJ2-3,NA,TRBV7-8,TRBD2,TGTGCCAGCAGCCTAAAAACGGCTAGCGGGCACTCCACAGATACGCAGTATTTT,CASSLKTASGHSTDTQYF
TRBJ2-5,NA,TRBV5-1,NA,TGCGCCAGCAGCTTGTTTGGGGCCGGGGAGACCCAGTACTTC,CASSLFGAGETQYF
TRBJ1-2,NA,TRBV28,TRBD1,TGTGCCAGCAGTTGGGGACAGGAGATGTATGGCTACACCTTC,CASSWGQEMYGYTF
TRBJ1-3,once,TRBV19,NA,TGTGCCAGTAGTTTGGGACGACGGAGCTCTGGAAACACCATATATTTT,CASSLGRRSSGNTIYF
TRBJ1-1,NA,TRBV11-2,NA,TGTGCCAGCAGCTTATACTTTTTTCCGGGGGCGAAGGCCACTGAAGCTTTCTTT,CASSLYFFPGAKATEAFF
TRBJ2-7,NA,TRBV30,NA,TGTGCCTGGAGGCACGACTCCTACGAGCAGTACTTC,CAWRHDSYEQYF
TRBJ2-7,NA,TRBV9,NA,TGTGCCAGCAGCATAGGACCATCCTCTGACGAGCAGTACTTC,CASSIGPSSDEQYF
TRBJ2-3,NA,TRBV11-2,NA,TGTGCCAGCAGCCTGGGCCCGGGAAAGCTCACAGATACGCAGTATTTT,CASSLGPGKLTDTQYF
TRBJ2-1,NA,TRBV7-3,TRBD1,TGTGCCAGCAGTCCCGACAGGGGCCTTTACAATGAGCAGTTCTTC,CASSPDRGLYNEQFF
TRBJ1-2,NA,TRBV19,TRBD1,TGTGCCAGTAGTAATGGGAAAGGGGGCCTCTATGGCTACACCTTC,CASSNGKGGLYGYTF
TRBJ2-7,NA,TRBV7-8,NA,TGTGCCAGCAGCCTGAGGGGCAGGGACGAGCAGTACTTC,CASSLRGRDEQYF
TRBJ2-7,NA,TRBV18,TRBD2,TGTGCCAGCCGGCGGCGAGGGACTAGCGGGAGCAACGAGCAGTACTTC,CASRRRGTSGSNEQYF
TRBJ2-1,NA,TRBV5-1,NA,TGCGCCAGCAGCTTGGTTCCGGGTGGGGACTACAATGAGCAGTTCTTC,CASSLVPGGDYNEQFF
TRBJ1-1,few,TRBV7-9,NA,TGTGCCAGCAGCTTAGCGCGGCAGGGTAACACTGAAGCTTTCTTT,CASSLARQGNTEAFF
TRBJ2-7,NA,TRBV5-4,TRBD1,TGTGCCAGCAGCTCACTCAAAGGGGGCAACGAGCAGTACTTC,CASSSLKGGNEQYF
TRBJ2-3,few,TRBV2,NA,TGTGCCAGCAGTGAAGGAGGGTTACGTACAGATACGCAGTATTTT,CASSEGGLRTDTQYF
TRBJ1-4,NA,TRBV25-1,TRBD1,TGTGCCAGCAGTGAACCTACAGGGGGTAATGAAAAACTGTTTTTT,CASSEPTGGNEKLFF
TRBJ1-2,NA,TRBV7-9,NA,TGTGCCAGCAGCTTACTTGGGCACGGATATGGCTACACCTTC,CASSLLGHGYGYTF
TRBJ2-3,NA,TRBV5-6,TRBD1,TGTGCCAGCAGCTTGGGACAGGGGGCGGCAGATACGCAGTATTTT,CASSLGQGAADTQYF
TRBJ2-7,NA,TRBV6-5,TRBD2,TGTGCCAACGCCCCCGGGACTAGCTCCTACGAGCAGTACTTC,CANAPGTSSYEQYF
TRBJ2-7,NA,TRBV28,TRBD1,TGTGCCAGCAGTGTTTACAGGGGCGAGCAGAACTTC,CASSVYRGEQNF
TRBJ2-6,NA,TRBV5-4,TRBD1,TGTGCCAGCAGCAGAGAGACAGGGACGGGGGCCAACGTCCTGACTTTC,CASSRETGTGANVLTF
TRBJ2-5,NA,TRBV11-2,NA,TGTGCCAGCAGCCCCTCCCCGGGGCAGCAAGAGACCCAGTACTTC,CASSPSPGQQETQYF
TRBJ1-1,NA,TRBV18,NA,TGTGCCAGCTCACCAGAGAAAATAGGCACTGAAGCTTTCTTT,CASSPEKIGTEAFF
TRBJ2-2,NA,TRBV9,NA,TGTGCCAGCAGCGTTGACCCGGGCCGGAATTCCGCGGAGCTGTTTTTT,CASSVDPGRNSAELFF
TRBJ2-3,NA,TRBV7-2,TRBD2,TGTGCCAGCACCCGTAGCGGGTTTAGCACAGATACGCAGTATTTT,CASTRSGFSTDTQYF
TRBJ1-4,NA,TRBV28,NA,TGTGCCAGCAGTAGACCTGGGGGGGCAAATGAAAAACTGTTTTTT,CASSRPGGANEKLFF
TRBJ1-4,NA,TRBV9,NA,TGTGCCAGCAGCGAATCGGACCAACCGGGGGGCGAAAAACTGTTTTTT,CASSESDQPGGEKLFF
TRBJ1-1,few,TRBV7-3,TRBD1,TGTGCCAGCAGCGCCACAGGGGTCGACACTGAAGCTTTCTTT,CASSATGVDTEAFF
TRBJ2-2,NA,TRBV27,NA,TGTGCCAGCAGTTTACAACCAGTAGTAAGGACCGGGGAGCTGTTTTTT,CASSLQPVVRTGELFF
TRBJ1-1,NA,TRBV6-6,TRBD1,TGTGCCAGCAGCCCAGGGGGCAGGACTGAAGCTTTCTTT,CASSPGGRTEAFF